What follows describes a single T cell receptor (beta chain). The data were obtained in a study of blood T cell repertoires in COVID-19. TCRdb's table, derived via immunoSEQ multiplex PCR, lists solely in-frame clones and lacks some. The table includes about 49,000 clones, around 82% detected once. The germline V gene has CDR1 MDHEN and CDR2 SYDVKM. The CDR3 length is 14 residues. Unmatched junction bases numbered 5, after V lost 5 bases and J lost 4 bases. This clonotype was sampled from a human donor in a cohort sampled during active COVID-19. The chain couples TRBV28 to TRBJ1-1; 9 positions match TRBD1. Material: peripheral blood. CDR3 nucleotide sequence: TGTGCCAGCAGTCCCTGGACAGGGGTCACTGAAGCTTTCTTT. Translated, it gives CASSPWTGVTEAFF. The full variable domain, in which reference TRBV28 and TRBJ1-1 provide the parts outside the CDR3, is DVKVTQSSRYLVKRTGEKVFLECVQDMDHENMFWYRQDPGLGLRLIYFSYDVKMKEKGDIPEGYSVSREKKERFSLILESASTNQTSMYLCASSPWTGVTEAFFGQGTRLTVV.